The 5 T cell receptor beta chains in this list originate from one sample, sequenced in a study of blood T cell repertoires in COVID-19. Assay: immunoSEQ multiplex PCR; the TCRdb copy retains only in-frame clones and omits some. This repertoire shows under 300,000 clones, around 87% found once; its top ten account for approximately 6.8%. The sequenced sample was peripheral blood. All receptors derive from a woman between 70 and 85 years old with active or convalescent COVID-19.

The rearrangement joins TRBV4-3 to TRBJ2-2, with D perhaps matching TRBD1 (5 bases). CDR3 length: 14 amino acids. Trimming left V 6 bases short and J 0 bases short, with 8 bases between. From germline, CDR1 is LGHNA and CDR2 YSLEER. In DNA form, the CDR3 reads TGCGCCAGCAGACAGACAGCGAACACCGGGGAGCTGTTTTTT. This sequence encodes CASRQTANTGELFF.

The gene calls are TRBV4-2 and TRBJ1-1; a possible D gene is TRBD1 (5 bases). From germline, CDR1 is LGHNA and CDR2 YNFKEQ. Trimming pared 0 bases from V and 5 bases from J, leaving 7 bases between. This CDR3 region has 13 residues. DNA for the CDR3: TGTGCCAGCAGCCAAGAGCAGGGAACTGAAGCTTTCTTT. Its protein is CASSQEQGTEAFF.

This sequence joins TRBV3-1 (or the pseudogene TRBV3-2) and TRBJ2-2; 12 bases fit TRBD2. Germline CDR1 and CDR2: LGHDT and YNNKEL (reference sequence). After removal of 4 bases from V and 5 bases from J, the junction contained 5 bases not matched to a gene. The CDR3 sequence is 16 residues long. CDR3 bases: TGTGCCAGCAGCCTCCTAGCGGGGGGGCTAACCGGGGAGCTGTTTTTT. It translates to CASSLLAGGLTGELFF.

This clone showed up just a few times. The chain is built from TRBV6-5 and TRBJ1-5; 10 nucleotides match TRBD1. This CDR3 comprises 13 residues. V lost 6 bases to trimming and J lost 6 bases; unmatched junction nucleotides: 2. Germline CDR1 reads MNHEY; CDR2 reads SVGAGI. As DNA, the CDR3 is TGTGCCAGCAGCGGGACAGGGGTTCAGCCCCAGCATTTT. The encoded protein is CASSGTGVQPQHF.

This chain connects TRBV7-2 to TRBJ1-2, with TRBD1 as a possible D gene (6 bases). V lost 5 bases and J 0 bases, leaving 16 bases between the germline ends. CDR1 is SGHTA and CDR2 is FQGNSA in the germline V gene. The CDR3 totals 16 residues. The CDR3 DNA follows: TGTGCCAGCAGCCTAACGGGGGGCAGAGCTAACTATGGCTACACCTTC. Its translation is CASSLTGGRANYGYTF.